Included here is one T cell receptor beta chain sequence, with context. At one of its ends the junction is not consistent with the germline gene, which may arise from a read error. This sample is part of a study of OX40 agonist ivuxolimab in advanced cancers. TCRdb keeps only in-frame clones here, not all; method: immunoSEQ multiplex PCR. The sample has roughly 89,000 clones; around 80% are singletons. The CDR3 is made up of 15 amino acids. Germline lookup yields CDR1 SGHNT and CDR2 YENEEA. The source material was CD4+ or CD8+ T cells sorted from blood, sampled in a trial of the OX40 agonist ivuxolimab. The chain is built from TRBV11-3 and TRBJ2-1; TRBD2 might be the D (6 bases). This receptor was identified in an adult with an advanced solid tumor such as melanoma, head and neck, liver or kidney cancer. CDR3 coding DNA: TGTGCCTGCAGCTTAGTTGGCGGGGTTAACAATGAGCAGTTCTTC. This sequence encodes CACSLVGGVNNEQFF. Drawing the rest from reference TRBV11-3 and TRBJ2-1, the complete variable domain is EAGVVQSPRYKIIEKKQPVAFWCNPISGHNTLYWYLQNLGQGPELLIRYENEEAVDDSQLPKDRFSAERLKGVDSTLKIQPAELGDSAVYLCACSLVGGVNNEQFFGPGTRLTVL.